The source of this T cell receptor (beta chain) is a study of CD8 T cells in Susac syndrome. Random hexamers primed reverse transcription of about 0.5 to 1 ug RNA. Amplification of TCR beta CDR3 used immunoSEQ multiplex PCR across 54 Vbeta and 13 Jbeta. A single record per CDR3 protein comes from TCRdb applying MiXCR to the immunoSEQ multiplex PCR reads. The table records more than 150,000 distinct CDR3 sequences, roughly 94% of them present only once. CDR3 size: 14 residues. Germline assignment: CDR1 LGHDT and CDR2 YNNKEL (reference sequence). V gave up 4 bases and J gave up 8 bases, with 17 bases separating them. Sequencing of TCR beta was carried out in blood CD8+ and CD4+ T cells. Isolation of CD8+ and CD4+ T cells was performed negatively, whereas enrichment of TEMRA cells was done by FACS.

The origin of this receptor is a human donor in good health. This chain joins TRBV3-1 and TRBJ1-2; tentative D call: TRBD1 (5 bases). Sample: CD4+ T cells from PBMCs. CDR3 coding DNA: TGTGCCAGCAGCCCATCGGGCCTGAAGGGGGGCTACACCTTC. This codes for CASSPSGLKGGYTF.